Shown below are 11 T cell receptor beta chains from a single sample sequenced in a study of cytomegalovirus exposure and HLA in healthy donors. The method was immunoSEQ multiplex PCR; TCRdb's version includes in-frame clones alone and lacks a portion of them. The sample records fewer than 250,000 clones, roughly 80% being singletons. The sequencing input was PBMCs. The origin of the receptors is a woman younger than 30 in good health and CMV-seronegative.

V gene TRBV6-1 combines with J gene TRBJ1-2, with 8 bases matching TRBD1. CDR3 length: 15 amino acids. The J segment lost 6 bases and the V segment lost 7 bases, leaving 13 bases of the junction unmatched. Per germline, CDR1 MNHNS and CDR2 SASEGT. CDR3 protein: CASTGAGTGLNGYTF. The CDR3, as DNA: TGTGCCAGCACGGGAGCTGGGACAGGTCTTAATGGCTACACCTTC.

This clone occurred a few times. The chain recombines TRBV5-1 with TRBJ2-7; perhaps TRBD1 as D (6 bases). Looked up from germline, CDR1 is SGHRS and CDR2 is YFSETQ. The CDR3 runs 15 residues. Trimming took off 1 base at V and 3 bases at J, with 14 bases between the two ends. The DNA of the CDR3 is TGCGCCAGCAGCTTGTCGTTGACAGGCGTCTACGAGCAGTACTTC. It encodes CASSLSLTGVYEQYF.

Worth noting for this clone: Distinct nucleotide sequences in the sample also encode this CDR3. The rearrangement links TRBV5-6 to TRBJ1-1, with D maybe TRBD1 (5 bases). V gave up 2 bases and J gave up 4 bases, with 6 bases separating them. Germline CDR1 is SGHDT and CDR2 is YYEEEE. CDR3 size: 12 residues. CDR3 sequence: CASSFGGTEAFF. In DNA form, the CDR3 reads TGTGCCAGCAGCTTTGGGGGCACTGAAGCTTTCTTT.

V and J are TRBV10-1 and TRBJ2-1, with D perhaps matching TRBD2 (6 bases). In germline, CDR1 is WNHNN, CDR2 SYGVQD (reference sequence). V was cut by 6 bases and J by 1 base, with 13 bases left in between. The CDR3 totals 15 residues. The CDR3 nucleotides read TGCGCCAGCAGCTCCTCGGGGGTATCCTACAATGAGCAGTTCTTC. Its translation: CASSSSGVSYNEQFF.

The DNA for the CDR3 is TGTGCCAGCAGCGGCGGGACAGGCAATGATTATACGCAGTATTTT. Residues: CASSGGTGNDYTQYF. This chain connects TRBV5-4 to TRBJ2-3; 8 nucleotides match TRBD1. The CDR3 is 15 amino acids. V lost 4 bases to trimming and J lost 7 bases; unmatched junction nucleotides: 11. Germline V CDR1 and CDR2: SGHNT, YYREEE (reference sequence).

The genes are TRBV10-1 and TRBJ2-5, with unresolved D. This CDR3 has 14 amino acids. Germline loops: CDR1 WNHNN, CDR2 SYGVQD (reference sequence). Trimming removed 0 bases from V and 5 bases from J, with 10 bases in between. The CDR3 nucleotides read TGCGCCAGCAGTGAGTCCGGTCGGTCGGAGACCCAGTACTTC. It is translated as CASSESGRSETQYF.

J is TRBJ1-1 and V is TRBV11-2, with a tentative D call TRBD1 (6 bases). V was cut by 5 bases and J by 4 bases, with 17 bases left in between. Germline CDR1 and CDR2: SGHAT and FQNNGV. The CDR3 runs 15 residues. This CDR3 is CASSPTSGVGTEAFF. CDR3 DNA: TGTGCCAGCAGCCCAACTTCAGGGGTGGGCACTGAAGCTTTCTTT.

CDR3 nucleotide sequence: TGTGCCAGCAGTCCCAGGGGCGCGGACGAGCAGTACTTC. Translated, it gives CASSPRGADEQYF. The chain couples TRBV5-4 to TRBJ2-7; perhaps TRBD1 as D (6 bases). CDR1 and CDR2 (germline): SGHNT, YYREEE (reference sequence). Trimming removed 5 bases from V and 5 bases from J, with 14 bases in between. The CDR3 covers 13 residues.

Turning to this clone: Other DNA sequences in this specimen translate into the identical CDR3. The chain uses TRBV7-2 and TRBJ1-2; the D is unclear. The CDR3 totals 12 residues. The germline gives CDR1 SGHTA, CDR2 FQGNSA. Trimming removed 5 bases at V and 3 bases at J, with 7 bases between. This CDR3 reads CASSLTYYGYTF. For the CDR3, the DNA is TGTGCCAGCAGCCTCACTTACTATGGCTACACCTTC.

The chain has TRBV9 and TRBJ2-5; 8 bases line up with TRBD2. Germline V lookup: CDR1 SGDLS, CDR2 YYNGEE. V trimming: 6 bases; J trimming: 0 bases; junction bases outside the gene matches: 7. The CDR3 loop spans 15 amino acids. The CDR3 sequence: CASTISGKYQETQYF. CDR3 sequence (DNA): TGTGCCAGCACCATTAGCGGGAAGTACCAAGAGACCCAGTACTTC.

The gene calls are TRBV2 and TRBJ2-5; D might be TRBD1 (8 bases). The V end was cut by 6 bases, the J end by 4 bases, with 12 bases between. This CDR3 has 13 residues. Germline V lookup: CDR1 SNHLY, CDR2 FYNNEI. CDR3 in DNA: TGTGCCAGCAGGTACAGGGGGGGAGAGACCCAGTACTTC. This translates into CASRYRGGETQYF.